Below are 18 T cell receptor beta chains sequenced from a single sample in a study of CD8 T cells in ankylosing spondylitis. Findings of the study overall: Ankylosing spondylitis blood appeared to be characterized by a TCR beta motif of under 10 highly homologous variants.

Antigen specificity for these receptors is unknown. TCRdb passed the 5' RACE reads through MiXCR, listing each CDR3 protein once. This table has 700,000 to 1,000,000 distinct CDR3 sequences, roughly 12% appearing once. The specimen sequenced was blood, either unsorted or a sorted T cell fraction (not recorded which). The receptors come from a male donor with ankylosing spondylitis.

The V gene is TRBV20-1, the J gene TRBJ2-5; D may be TRBD1 or TRBD2 (5 bases each). This CDR3 spans 15 amino acids. CDR1 and CDR2 from the germline V gene are DFQATT and SNEGSKA (reference sequence). The V and J ends lost 5 bases and 2 bases respectively, with 18 bases between them. CDR3 nucleotide sequence: TGCAGTGCTGGCGCTTGGGGCAGGGAGCAAGAGACCCAGTACTTC. Translating it yields CSAGAWGREQETQYF.

This clonotype was observed at least ten times. This rearrangement joins TRBV29-1 to TRBJ2-5; possibly TRBD1 for D (6 bases). Germline loops: CDR1 SQVTM, CDR2 ANQGSEA. CDR3 length: 12 amino acids. Trimming shortened V by 7 bases and J by 1 base, and 10 bases separated the two germline ends. The CDR3 here is CSGGQFQETQYF. The CDR3 bases are TGCAGCGGCGGACAGTTCCAAGAGACCCAGTACTTC.

This clonotype was counted a few times. The chain has TRBV5-1 and TRBJ2-1, with D uncertain. The CDR3 length is 16 residues. V lost 0 bases and J 0 bases, leaving 10 bases between the germline ends. Germline V lookup: CDR1 SGHRS, CDR2 YFSETQ. In DNA, the CDR3 is TGCGCCAGCAGCTTGGAGTACCAGAGCTCCTACAATGAGCAGTTCTTC. This codes for CASSLEYQSSYNEQFF.

This clonotype was seen only a few times. V gene TRBV20-1 combines with J gene TRBJ2-5; D is undetermined. The CDR3 consists of 13 residues. Germline V gene lookup returns CDR1 DFQATT and CDR2 SNEGSKA (reference sequence). Trimming cost V 3 bases and J 5 bases, with 13 bases left between them. The DNA for the CDR3 is TGCAGTGCTAGGTCTCAGGCCGGGGAGACCCAGTACTTC. Protein product: CSARSQAGETQYF.

This clonotype has just a few counts. CDR3 sequence reads: CASSSQRSGSNQPQHF. The DNA for the CDR3 is TGTGCCAGCAGTTCACAGAGGTCTGGGAGCAATCAGCCCCAGCATTTT. The chain joins TRBV25-1 to TRBJ1-5, with D hard to call. In germline, CDR1 is MGHDK, CDR2 SYGVNS. Between the trimmed V and J ends, which lost 5 bases and 1 base, there was a span of 15 bases. The CDR3 has 16 amino acids.

V gene TRBV28 combines with J gene TRBJ2-7; 10 positions match TRBD2. V lost 6 bases to trimming and J lost 9 bases; unmatched junction nucleotides: 20. Germline lookup yields CDR1 MDHEN and CDR2 SYDVKM. The CDR3 is made up of 17 amino acids. The CDR3 DNA follows: TGTGCCAGCAGGACAGGGAGGACTAGCGGAGACCTAAACGGGCAGTACTTC. Amino acids: CASRTGRTSGDLNGQYF. Variable domain in full (rest from reference TRBV28 and TRBJ2-7): DVKVTQSSRYLVKRTGEKVFLECVQDMDHENMFWYRQDPGLGLRLIYFSYDVKMKEKGDIPEGYSVSREKKERFSLILESASTNQTSMYLCASRTGRTSGDLNGQYFGPGTRLTVT.

This sequence joins TRBV7-8 and TRBJ1-2, with 7 bases aligning to TRBD1. Per germline, CDR1 SGHVS and CDR2 FQNEAQ. V was clipped by 5 bases and J by 3 bases; unmatched bases: 6. The CDR3 consists of 14 residues. The CDR3 loop is CASSRRGQHYGYTF. Here the CDR3 DNA reads TGTGCCAGCAGCCGCAGGGGACAGCACTATGGCTACACCTTC.

The chain recombines TRBV18 with TRBJ2-3, with 9 bases aligning to TRBD2. The germline V gene has CDR1 KGHSH and CDR2 LQKENI. V was clipped by 3 bases and J by 5 bases; unmatched bases: 12. This CDR3 has 17 amino acids. CDR3 amino acids: CASSPKGPREGQDTQYF. CDR3 nucleotides: TGTGCCAGCTCACCCAAGGGTCCGCGGGAGGGCCAAGATACGCAGTATTTT.

This chain joins TRBV15 and TRBJ2-7, with 9 bases matching TRBD1. The CDR3 contains 16 residues. J lost 2 bases, V lost 4 bases, and 9 bases had no gene match. Germline CDR1 is LNHNV and CDR2 is YYDKDF (reference sequence). CDR3 amino acids: CATSTPTGTGTYEQYF. The CDR3, as DNA: TGTGCCACCAGCACGCCCACCGGGACAGGGACCTACGAGCAGTACTTC.

This clonotype has more than one count but fewer than ten. The chain joins TRBV20-1 to TRBJ1-2, with D unresolved. The CDR3 contains 15 residues. CDR1 DFQATT and CDR2 SNEGSKA come from the germline V gene (reference sequence). Between the trimmed V and J ends, which lost 4 bases and 3 bases, there was a span of 18 bases. The CDR3, as DNA: TGCAGTGCTACAACCCCTCCGACAAGGGACTATGGCTACACCTTC. This encodes CSATTPPTRDYGYTF.

This clonotype showed up just a few times. This chain links TRBV20-1 with TRBJ2-1; maybe TRBD2 (6 bases). The V gene's germline CDR1 is DFQATT and CDR2 SNEGSKA (reference sequence). The CDR3 is made up of 13 amino acids. The V gene lost 6 bases and the J gene lost 5 bases, with 14 bases spanning the gap. CDR3 amino acids: CSAILAGHNEQFF. CDR3 in DNA: TGCAGTGCCATCCTCGCGGGGCACAATGAGCAGTTCTTC.

This clonotype was detected ten times or more. The V and J genes are TRBV20-1 and TRBJ2-1, with D perhaps matching TRBD2 (6 bases). Germline values: CDR1 DFQATT, CDR2 SNEGSKA (reference sequence). The CDR3 has 15 amino acids. Trimming took 1 base from V and 0 from J, leaving 10 bases between them. The CDR3 coding sequence is TGCAGTGCTAGAGTGGGAGGTAGCTCCTACAATGAGCAGTTCTTC. This translates into CSARVGGSSYNEQFF.

This clonotype has more than one count but fewer than ten. The rearrangement links TRBV29-1 to TRBJ1-1; D ambiguous. V lost 6 bases and J lost 1, with 9 bases in between. Looked up from germline, CDR1 is SQVTM and CDR2 is ANQGSEA. The CDR3 has 12 amino acids. In DNA form, the CDR3 reads TGCAGCGTGCGGCATCAGAACACTGAAGCTTTCTTT. Translating gives CSVRHQNTEAFF. Full variable domain (outside the CDR3, taken from reference TRBV29-1 and TRBJ1-1): SAVISQKPSRDICQRGTSLTIQCQVDSQVTMMFWYRQQPGQSLTLIATANQGSEATYESGFVIDKFPISRPNLTFSTLTVSNMSPEDSSIYLCSVRHQNTEAFFGQGTRLTVV.

This clonotype was seen many times. The genes are TRBV7-2 and TRBJ2-7; no definite D call. Germline V gives CDR1 SGHTA, CDR2 FQGNSA. Trimming removed 4 bases from V and 3 bases from J, with 10 bases in between. There are 13 residues in the CDR3. The DNA of the CDR3 is TGTGCCAGCAGCTCAAGGACGGGCTACGAGCAGTACTTC. It translates to CASSSRTGYEQYF.

The V gene is TRBV6-2 or TRBV6-3, the J gene TRBJ1-2, with 9 bases fitting TRBD1. V lost 7 bases and J lost 4; bases outside the gene matches: 4. Germline CDR1 MNHEY, CDR2 SVGEGT. The length of the CDR3 is 13 residues. Here the CDR3 DNA reads TGTGCCAGCAAAGGGACAGGGACCTATGGCTACACCTTC. Translated, it gives CASKGTGTYGYTF.

The rearrangement links TRBV20-1 to TRBJ2-1, with 13 bases that match TRBD2. The CDR3 covers 15 residues. Germline CDR1 and CDR2: DFQATT and SNEGSKA (reference sequence). V shed 4 bases and J 9 bases; nucleotides not matched to a gene: 9. DNA for the CDR3: TGCAGTGCTAAAGCCCCGGGACTAGCGGGGTCTGAGCAGTTCTTC. Protein: CSAKAPGLAGSEQFF.

The table lists this clonotype with a few counts. The chain uses TRBV18 and TRBJ1-1, with TRBD1 matching over 9 bases. CDR1 and CDR2 from the germline V gene are KGHSH and LQKENI. This CDR3 has 14 residues. The ends lost 3 bases at V and 6 bases at J; junction bases unmatched: 5. The CDR3 DNA reads TGTGCCAGCTCACCGACACGACAGGGGGCTGAAGCTTTCTTT. As protein: CASSPTRQGAEAFF.

This clonotype has more than one count but fewer than ten. The rearrangement uses TRBV18 and TRBJ2-1; TRBD2 aligns across 12 bases. Per germline, CDR1 KGHSH and CDR2 LQKENI. The CDR3 covers 16 residues. Losses at the gene ends were 3 bases for V and 8 bases for J; bases not matched to a gene: 8. For the CDR3, the DNA is TGTGCCAGCTCACCGACTAGCGGGGGAGTAACGGATGAGCAGTTCTTC. Its protein product is CASSPTSGGVTDEQFF.